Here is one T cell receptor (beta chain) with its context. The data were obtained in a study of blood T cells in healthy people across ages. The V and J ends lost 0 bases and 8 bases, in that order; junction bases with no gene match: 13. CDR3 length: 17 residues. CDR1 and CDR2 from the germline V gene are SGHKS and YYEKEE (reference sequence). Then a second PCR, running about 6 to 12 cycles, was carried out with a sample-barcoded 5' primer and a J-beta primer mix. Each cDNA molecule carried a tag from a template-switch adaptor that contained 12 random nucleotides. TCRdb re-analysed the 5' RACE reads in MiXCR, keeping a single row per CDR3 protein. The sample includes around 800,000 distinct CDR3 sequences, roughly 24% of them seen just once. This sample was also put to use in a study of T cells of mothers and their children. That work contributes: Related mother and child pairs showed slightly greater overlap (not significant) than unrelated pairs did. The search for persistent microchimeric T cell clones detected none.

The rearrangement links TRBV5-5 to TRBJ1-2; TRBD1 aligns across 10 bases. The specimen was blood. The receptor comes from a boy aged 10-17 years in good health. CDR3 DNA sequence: TGTGCCAGCAGCTTGGACTGGACAGGGGGAATATCTCGAGGCTACACCTTC. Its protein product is CASSLDWTGGISRGYTF. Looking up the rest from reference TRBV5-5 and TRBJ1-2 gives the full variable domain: DAGVTQSPTHLIKTRGQQVTLRCSPISGHKSVSWYQQVLGQGPQFIFQYYEKEERGRGNFPDRFSARQFPNYSSELNVNALLLGDSALYLCASSLDWTGGISRGYTFGSGTRLTVV.